This is a list of T cell receptor beta chains from one sample in a study of blood T cells in healthy people across ages. TCRdb processed the 5' RACE reads anew with MiXCR; each CDR3 protein has one entry. The sample lists about 670,000 distinct CDR3 sequences; 40% to 65% were seen once. Sequenced material: blood. These receptors originate from a woman older than 75 in good health. The CDR3 runs from the conserved cysteine through the conserved F or W. The order of the fields is D gene, J gene, CDR3 length, clone size, V gene, CDR3 DNA, CDR3 protein. A D gene is named only where the DNA matches it firmly. A row's size may be missing; if present it is once, few, many or a size class.

D: TRBD2
J: TRBJ2-5
length: 15
size: few
V: TRBV11-2
DNA: TGTGCCAGCAGCCGACTAGCGGGGGGCGCAGAGACCCAGTACTTC
CDR3: CASSRLAGGAETQYF

D: NA
J: TRBJ2-3
length: 14
size: NA
V: TRBV10-1
DNA: TGCGCCAGCAGTCATCGGGACCTCCCAGATACGCAGTATTTT
CDR3: CASSHRDLPDTQYF

D: NA
J: TRBJ2-3
length: 14
size: NA
V: TRBV7-2
DNA: TGTGCCAGCAGCTTTGCGCTGGGAACAGATACGCAGTATTTT
CDR3: CASSFALGTDTQYF

D: NA
J: TRBJ2-4
length: 14
size: NA
V: TRBV4-2
DNA: TGTGCCAGCAGCCAGGGGAATGGTGAAAACATTCAGTACTTC
CDR3: CASSQGNGENIQYF

D: NA
J: TRBJ1-1
length: 13
size: NA
V: TRBV12-3/TRBV12-4
DNA: TGTGCCAGCAGCCCCCCCATAAGGGAGGAAGCTTTCTTT
CDR3: CASSPPIREEAFF

D: NA
J: TRBJ2-5
length: 10
size: NA
V: TRBV29-1
DNA: TGCAGCGTTGATCATGGGACCCAGTACTTC
CDR3: CSVDHGTQYF

D: NA
J: TRBJ1-1
length: 11
size: NA
V: TRBV15
DNA: TGTGCCACCAGCGTCACCACTGAAGCTTTCTTT
CDR3: CATSVTTEAFF

D: TRBD1
J: TRBJ2-2
length: 14
size: NA
V: TRBV7-3
DNA: TGTGCCAGCAGCTCGAGGACAGGGCCTGGGGAGCTGTTTTTT
CDR3: CASSSRTGPGELFF

D: NA
J: TRBJ1-6
length: 14
size: many
V: TRBV9
DNA: TGTGCCAGCACCCGGACAGCCTATAATTCACCCCTCCACTTT
CDR3: CASTRTAYNSPLHF

D: NA
J: TRBJ2-5
length: 13
size: NA
V: TRBV11-1
DNA: TGTGCCAGCAGCTTGGCAGGGTATGAGACCCAGTACTTC
CDR3: CASSLAGYETQYF

D: NA
J: TRBJ2-1
length: 15
size: few
V: TRBV5-1
DNA: TGCGCCAGCTGTCGATCGCCAAGCTCCTACAATGAGCAGTTCTTC
CDR3: CASCRSPSSYNEQFF

D: NA
J: TRBJ2-2
length: 15
size: few
V: TRBV2
DNA: TGTGCCAGCAGTGGAGACCGCACGAACACCGGGGAGCTGTTTTTT
CDR3: CASSGDRTNTGELFF

D: NA
J: TRBJ2-7
length: 11
size: NA
V: TRBV29-1
DNA: TGCAGCGCGGCGGCGGGTCCCGAGCAGTACTTC
CDR3: CSAAAGPEQYF

D: NA
J: TRBJ2-3
length: 15
size: few
V: TRBV3-1
DNA: TGTGCCAGCAGCCAAGAGAGAGGACCTACAGATACGCAGTATTTT
CDR3: CASSQERGPTDTQYF

D: TRBD1
J: TRBJ2-1
length: 15
size: NA
V: TRBV3-1
DNA: TGTGCCAGCAGCGGACAGGGCCCTAAGCACAATGAGCAGTTCTTC
CDR3: CASSGQGPKHNEQFF

D: TRBD2
J: TRBJ2-5
length: 14
size: NA
V: TRBV7-2
DNA: TGTGCCAGCAGCTTAGTAAGGGAGGGGGAGACCCAGTACTTC
CDR3: CASSLVREGETQYF

D: NA
J: TRBJ2-6
length: 16
size: NA
V: TRBV2
DNA: TGTGCCAGCACTCTGACTGGGGCGTCTGGGGCCAACGTCCTGACTTTC
CDR3: CASTLTGASGANVLTF

D: TRBD2
J: TRBJ2-1
length: 17
size: many
V: TRBV5-1
DNA: TGCGCCAGCAGCCTTGGACAGACGACTAGCGGACACAATGAGCAGTTCTTC
CDR3: CASSLGQTTSGHNEQFF

D: TRBD2
J: TRBJ2-5
length: 14
size: many
V: TRBV12-3/TRBV12-4
DNA: TGTGCCAGCAGCGACCGGAGCGGGGGAGAGACCCAGTACTTC
CDR3: CASSDRSGGETQYF

D: NA
J: TRBJ2-3
length: 16
size: NA
V: TRBV14
DNA: TGTGCCAGCAGCCGGGGCAGGGGTTTTCGTCCAGATACGCAGTATTTT
CDR3: CASSRGRGFRPDTQYF

D: NA
J: TRBJ2-2
length: 15
size: NA
V: TRBV20-1
DNA: TGCAGTGCTAGTTCCCACGGTCCTGGCACCGGGGAGCTGTTTTTT
CDR3: CSASSHGPGTGELFF

D: TRBD1
J: TRBJ1-4
length: 15
size: NA
V: TRBV4-1
DNA: TGCGCCAGCAGCCACCATGGACAGGTCGATGAAAAACTGTTTTTT
CDR3: CASSHHGQVDEKLFF

D: TRBD1
J: TRBJ2-6
length: 17
size: few
V: TRBV6-6
DNA: TGTGCCAGCAGTACTGGACAGGGGGGCACTGGGGCCAACGTCCTGACTTTC
CDR3: CASSTGQGGTGANVLTF

D: NA
J: TRBJ2-1
length: 15
size: NA
V: TRBV7-2
DNA: TGTGTCTGCAGCGATTCTAGCGCGGGTACCAATGAGCAGTTCTTC
CDR3: CVCSDSSAGTNEQFF

D: TRBD2
J: TRBJ2-7
length: 15
size: NA
V: TRBV12-3/TRBV12-4
DNA: TGTGCCAGCAGCGCCGGGACTAGCGGAACCTACGAGCAGTACTTC
CDR3: CASSAGTSGTYEQYF

D: NA
J: TRBJ2-1
length: 15
size: many
V: TRBV2
DNA: TGTGCCAGCAGTGCGGACGGGCTTCCCTACAATGAGCAGTTCTTC
CDR3: CASSADGLPYNEQFF

D: NA
J: TRBJ2-7
length: 14
size: NA
V: TRBV7-2
DNA: TGTGCCAGCGGTCCCGGGACATTTATTTACGAGCAGTACTTC
CDR3: CASGPGTFIYEQYF

D: NA
J: TRBJ1-4
length: 15
size: few
V: TRBV7-8
DNA: TGTGCCAGCAGCTTAAGGGAAGGTGCTAATGAAAAACTGTTTTTT
CDR3: CASSLREGANEKLFF

D: NA
J: TRBJ2-2
length: 16
size: NA
V: TRBV27
DNA: TGTGCCAGCCACTGGGACGGGGGATCGGACACCGGGGAGCTGTTTTTT
CDR3: CASHWDGGSDTGELFF

D: TRBD1
J: TRBJ2-2
length: 14
size: NA
V: TRBV2
DNA: TGTGCCAGCAGAGGGGACAGGAACACCGGGGAGCTGTTTTTT
CDR3: CASRGDRNTGELFF

D: TRBD1
J: TRBJ1-5
length: 14
size: NA
V: TRBV3-1
DNA: TGTGCCAGCAGCCCCGGGACAGGAAGGGAGCCCCAGCATTTT
CDR3: CASSPGTGREPQHF

D: TRBD1
J: TRBJ1-5
length: 15
size: NA
V: TRBV5-1
DNA: TGCGCCAGCAGCTCGGGGACAGGGTTTTATCAGCCCCAGCATTTT
CDR3: CASSSGTGFYQPQHF

D: NA
J: TRBJ2-1
length: 13
size: once
V: TRBV4-1
DNA: TGCGCCAGCAGCCAAGGGACATTGGATGAGCAGTTCTTC
CDR3: CASSQGTLDEQFF

D: NA
J: TRBJ2-3
length: 14
size: many
V: TRBV20-1
DNA: TGCAGTGCTAGTCCACGGCTGGGCACAGATACGCAGTATTTT
CDR3: CSASPRLGTDTQYF

D: TRBD2
J: TRBJ2-1
length: 14
size: once
V: TRBV10-3
DNA: TGTGCCACAAGAGCGGGGTTGGGGGACAATGAGCAGTTCTTC
CDR3: CATRAGLGDNEQFF

D: TRBD1
J: TRBJ1-5
length: 14
size: many
V: TRBV5-1
DNA: TGCGCCAGCAGCACCGGGACAGGGAATCAGCCCCAGCATTTT
CDR3: CASSTGTGNQPQHF

D: TRBD2
J: TRBJ2-5
length: 15
size: NA
V: TRBV7-9
DNA: TGTGCCAGCAGCTTAGTAGTAGCGGGCCTCGCGGGGCAGTACTTC
CDR3: CASSLVVAGLAGQYF

D: NA
J: TRBJ2-6
length: 17
size: few
V: TRBV28
DNA: TGTGCCAGCAGCACTACCTTCACAGCGGCTGGGGCCAACGTCCTGACTTTC
CDR3: CASSTTFTAAGANVLTF

D: TRBD1
J: TRBJ2-7
length: 14
size: NA
V: TRBV10-3
DNA: TGTGCCATCAGAGGACAGGGGGAGGGAGACGAGCAGTACTTC
CDR3: CAIRGQGEGDEQYF

D: NA
J: TRBJ2-7
length: 14
size: NA
V: TRBV15
DNA: TGTGCCACCAGAGTCCGTGGGGAGAGCTACGAGCAGTACTTC
CDR3: CATRVRGESYEQYF

D: NA
J: TRBJ2-5
length: 14
size: NA
V: TRBV15
DNA: TGTGCCACCAGCAGAGATCGACAGGAAGAGACCCAGTACTTC
CDR3: CATSRDRQEETQYF

D: NA
J: TRBJ2-2
length: 15
size: NA
V: TRBV20-1
DNA: TGCAGTGCTAGAGATTCGGGGACATACTCCGGGGAGCTGTTTTTT
CDR3: CSARDSGTYSGELFF

D: TRBD1
J: TRBJ2-7
length: 15
size: NA
V: TRBV28
DNA: TGTGCCGGCAGCCCCGGGACAGGGAACTTCTACGAGCAGTACTTC
CDR3: CAGSPGTGNFYEQYF

D: TRBD1
J: TRBJ2-5
length: 15
size: NA
V: TRBV5-1
DNA: TGCGCCAGCAGTCGGACAGGGGGGGACGTGGAGACCCAGTACTTC
CDR3: CASSRTGGDVETQYF

D: TRBD2
J: TRBJ2-5
length: 18
size: NA
V: TRBV20-1
DNA: TGCAGTGCTAGAGATGTAGGTCGGATTAGCGGGAGTATGAATGAGCAGTACTTC
CDR3: CSARDVGRISGSMNEQYF

D: TRBD1
J: TRBJ1-1
length: 15
size: many
V: TRBV12-3/TRBV12-4
DNA: TGTGCCAGCAGTCGAGGACAGGCCTGGGTGACTGAAGCTTTCTTT
CDR3: CASSRGQAWVTEAFF

D: TRBD2
J: TRBJ2-1
length: 14
size: NA
V: TRBV29-1
DNA: TGCAGCGTTGCCCTGACTAGCGGGAGTTCCGGGCAGTTCTTC
CDR3: CSVALTSGSSGQFF

D: NA
J: TRBJ2-7
length: 12
size: few
V: TRBV29-1
DNA: TGCAGCGTTGTGGAGGGTACCTACGAGCAGTACTTC
CDR3: CSVVEGTYEQYF

D: TRBD1
J: TRBJ2-1
length: 16
size: many
V: TRBV7-3
DNA: TGTGCCAGCAGTCAATACCCGGGACAGGGCCTAAATGAGCAGTTCTTC
CDR3: CASSQYPGQGLNEQFF

D: NA
J: TRBJ1-1
length: 13
size: NA
V: TRBV29-1
DNA: TGCAGCGTTGGGGAGGGAACGAACACTGTAGCTTTCTTT
CDR3: CSVGEGTNTVAFF

D: NA
J: TRBJ2-1
length: 14
size: many
V: TRBV18
DNA: TGTGCCAGCTCACCTAGGACCGGGGCGGATGAGCAGTTCTTC
CDR3: CASSPRTGADEQFF

D: NA
J: TRBJ2-1
length: 12
size: many
V: TRBV11-2
DNA: TGTGCCAGCAGCCCCCGAACCTATGAGCAGTTCTTC
CDR3: CASSPRTYEQFF

D: NA
J: TRBJ2-1
length: 15
size: few
V: TRBV15
DNA: TGTGCCACCAGCAGAGATACGGGAGTCCACAATGAGCAGTTCTTC
CDR3: CATSRDTGVHNEQFF

D: NA
J: TRBJ2-2
length: 14
size: few
V: TRBV6-6
DNA: TGTGCCAGCAGTTCCCCCCTAAACACCGGGGAGCTGTTTTTT
CDR3: CASSSPLNTGELFF

D: NA
J: TRBJ2-1
length: 16
size: NA
V: TRBV4-1
DNA: TGCGCCAGCAGCCAGGGAACCAGGGAAGGTTACTATGAGCAGTTCTTC
CDR3: CASSQGTREGYYEQFF